This T cell receptor (beta chain) is drawn from a study of cytomegalovirus exposure and HLA in healthy donors. Regarding donors, all were healthy bone marrow donors. The PCR had 60 Vbeta and 13 Jbeta primers. Assay used: immunoSEQ multiplex PCR; TCRdb lists only in-frame clones, some missing. In the table there are under 200,000 clones, over 75% of which are singletons. The CDR3 contains 13 residues. V lost 7 bases, J lost 7 bases, and 13 bases lay in between. CDR1 MDHEN and CDR2 SYDVKM come from the germline V gene. The chain links TRBV28 to TRBJ1-4; no clear D. Sequenced sample: PBMCs. The TCR was taken from a woman aged 45-60 years in good health and CMV-seropositive. The CDR3, as DNA: TGTGCCAGCACGGGGAGCACCACTGAAAAACTGTTTTTT. Translating gives CASTGSTTEKLFF.